This TCR beta chain emerged from a study of T cells after posttransplantation cyclophosphamide. Germline assignment: CDR1 MNHEY and CDR2 SMNVEV (reference sequence). V lost 4 bases, J lost 3 bases, and 13 bases lay in between. This CDR3 is built from 15 residues. Points on this clone: Its antigen remains unknown.

Notes on the study in general: Recipient CMV seropositivity and CMV reactivation strongly tracked TRB clonality.

The related graft donor's blood sample was taken on the day of bone marrow donation. Sequenced by immunoSEQ multiplex PCR; TCRdb stores in-frame clones only, minus some. The sample holds tens of thousands of clones, around 94% seen once. The sample consisted of PBMCs. The sequence was collected from a woman aged 25 to 39 in good health and a related stem cell transplant donor. This chain connects TRBV27 to TRBJ2-4; weak D call: TRBD2 (6 bases). As DNA, the CDR3 is TGTGCCAGCAGTTCAATTGGGGGGAGCAAAAACATTCAGTACTTC. This sequence encodes CASSSIGGSKNIQYF.